This T cell receptor (beta chain) was captured in a study of blood T cell repertoires in COVID-19. Study information: COVID-19 samples from acute and convalescent phases originated in the United States, Italy and Spain. PBMCs, B-cell-depleted T cells, or T cells were the source of the cDNA or gDNA that made up the material.

Germline trimming cut 1 base from V and 4 bases from J; bases unmatched to any gene: 4. Looked up from germline, CDR1 is SGHDT and CDR2 is YYEEEE. The CDR3 runs to 15 residues. Original data processing: How many nucleated cells were present was estimated from reference gene primer amplification. Profiled with immunoSEQ multiplex PCR; TCRdb holds only in-frame clones, not every one. V and J calls and clone size are copied from that table; D and trimming were computed from the DNA. The table lists hundreds of thousands of clones, more than 70% of them singletons. In assigning cohorts, the study relied on participant-reported clinical history.

Specimen: PBMCs or T cells enriched from blood (not recorded which). This receptor was taken from a man younger than 45 with acute COVID-19. The chain is built from TRBV5-6 and TRBJ2-1; 8 positions match TRBD2. CDR3 bases: TGTGCCAGCAGCTTGTTACCTAGCGGGTACAATGAGCAGTTCTTC. Translation gives CASSLLPSGYNEQFF.